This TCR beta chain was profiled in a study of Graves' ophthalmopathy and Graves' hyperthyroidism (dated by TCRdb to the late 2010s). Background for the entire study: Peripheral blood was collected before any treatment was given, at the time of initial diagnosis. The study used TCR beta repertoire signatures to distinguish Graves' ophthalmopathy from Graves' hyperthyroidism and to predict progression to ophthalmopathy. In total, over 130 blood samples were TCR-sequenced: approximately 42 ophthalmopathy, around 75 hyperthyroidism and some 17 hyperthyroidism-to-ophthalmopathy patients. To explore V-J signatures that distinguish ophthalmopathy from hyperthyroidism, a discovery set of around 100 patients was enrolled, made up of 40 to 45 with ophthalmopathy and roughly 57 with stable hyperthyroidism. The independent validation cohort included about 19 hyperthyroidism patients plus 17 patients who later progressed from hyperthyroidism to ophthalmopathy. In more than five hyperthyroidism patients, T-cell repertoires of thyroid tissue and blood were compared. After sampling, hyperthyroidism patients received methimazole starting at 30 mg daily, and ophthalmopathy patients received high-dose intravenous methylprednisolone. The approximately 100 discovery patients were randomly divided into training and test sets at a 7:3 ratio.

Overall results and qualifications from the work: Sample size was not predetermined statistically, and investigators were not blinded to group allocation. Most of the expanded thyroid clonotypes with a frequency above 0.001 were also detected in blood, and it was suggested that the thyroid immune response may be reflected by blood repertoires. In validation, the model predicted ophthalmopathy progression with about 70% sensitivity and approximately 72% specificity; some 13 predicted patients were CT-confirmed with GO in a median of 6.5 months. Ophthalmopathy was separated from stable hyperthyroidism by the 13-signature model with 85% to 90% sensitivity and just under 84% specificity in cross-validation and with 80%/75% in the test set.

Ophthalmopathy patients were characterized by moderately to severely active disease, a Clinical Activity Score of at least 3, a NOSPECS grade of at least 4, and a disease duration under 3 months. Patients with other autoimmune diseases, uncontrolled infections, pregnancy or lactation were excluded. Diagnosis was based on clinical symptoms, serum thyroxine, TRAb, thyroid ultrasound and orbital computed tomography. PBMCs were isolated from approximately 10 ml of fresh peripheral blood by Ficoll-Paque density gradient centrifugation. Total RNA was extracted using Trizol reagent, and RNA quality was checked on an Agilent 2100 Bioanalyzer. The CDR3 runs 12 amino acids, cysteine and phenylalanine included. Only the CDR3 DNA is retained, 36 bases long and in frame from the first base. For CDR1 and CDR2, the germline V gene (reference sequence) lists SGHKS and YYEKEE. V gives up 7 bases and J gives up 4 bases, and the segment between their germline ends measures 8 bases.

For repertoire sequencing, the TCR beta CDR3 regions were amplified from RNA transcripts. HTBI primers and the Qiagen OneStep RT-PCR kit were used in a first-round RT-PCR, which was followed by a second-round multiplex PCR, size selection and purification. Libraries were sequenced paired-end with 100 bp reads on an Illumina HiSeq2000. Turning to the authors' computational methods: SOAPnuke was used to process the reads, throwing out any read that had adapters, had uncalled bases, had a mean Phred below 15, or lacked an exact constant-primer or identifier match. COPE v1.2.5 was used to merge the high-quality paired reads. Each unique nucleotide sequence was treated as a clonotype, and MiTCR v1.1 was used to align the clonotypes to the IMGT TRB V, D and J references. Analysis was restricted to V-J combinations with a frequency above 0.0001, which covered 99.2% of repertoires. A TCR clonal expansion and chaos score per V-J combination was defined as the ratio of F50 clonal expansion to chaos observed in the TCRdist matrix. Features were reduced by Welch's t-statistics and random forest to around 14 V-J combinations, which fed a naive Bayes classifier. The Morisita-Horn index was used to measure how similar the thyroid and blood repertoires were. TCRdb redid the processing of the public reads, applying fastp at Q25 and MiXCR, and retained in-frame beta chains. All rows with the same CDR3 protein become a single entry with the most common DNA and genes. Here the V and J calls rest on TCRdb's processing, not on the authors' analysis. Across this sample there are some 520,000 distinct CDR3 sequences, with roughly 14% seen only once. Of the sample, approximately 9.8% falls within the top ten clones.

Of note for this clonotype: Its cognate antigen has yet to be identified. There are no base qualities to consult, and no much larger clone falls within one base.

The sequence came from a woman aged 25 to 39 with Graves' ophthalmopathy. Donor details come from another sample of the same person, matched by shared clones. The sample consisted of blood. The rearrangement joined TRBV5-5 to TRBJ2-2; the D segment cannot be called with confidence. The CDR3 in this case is CASERGTGELFF. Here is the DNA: TGTGCCAGCGAGCGAGGCACCGGGGAGCTGTTTTTT.